One sample yielded the 18 T cell receptor beta chains listed below, sequenced in a study of T-cell memory formation after mild COVID-19. TCRdb reprocessed the 5' RACE reads via MiXCR and lists one record per CDR3 protein. The table includes about 540,000 distinct CDR3 sequences, roughly 20% detected once. The material sequenced was PBMCs or a T cell subset sorted from them (not recorded which). These receptors were obtained from an adult woman who had mild COVID-19 (a few samples of this study predate the infection). Cell type and time point are not known.

This clonotype was seen a few times. V and J are TRBV10-3 and TRBJ2-7, with D possibly called TRBD1 or TRBD2 (7 bases each). Trimming took off 11 bases at V and 0 bases at J, with 14 bases between the two ends. This CDR3 contains 13 residues. Germline CDR1 is ENHRY and CDR2 is SYGVKD. CDR3 sequence reads: CAHSGTDSYEQYF. The CDR3 region has the DNA TGTGCCCACAGCGGGACAGACTCCTACGAGCAGTACTTC.

This rearrangement joins TRBV30 to TRBJ2-3; 11 bases are a match to TRBD1. Germline trimming cut 0 bases from V and 4 bases from J; bases unmatched to any gene: 9. The CDR3 is made up of 17 amino acids. Germline values: CDR1 GTSNPN, CDR2 SVGIG (reference sequence). The CDR3 here is CAWSVLLGQGESDTQYF. The CDR3, as DNA: TGTGCCTGGAGTGTACTGCTGGGACAGGGGGAGTCAGATACGCAGTATTTT.

This clonotype was seen only a few times. The CDR3 DNA sequence: TGTGCCAGCAGCGTACAGTCCGGGGCCAACGTCCTGACTTTC. The encoded protein is CASSVQSGANVLTF. The V gene is TRBV9, the J gene TRBJ2-6; D gene uncertain. Looked up from germline, CDR1 is SGDLS and CDR2 is YYNGEE. The CDR3 runs 14 residues. V shed 1 base and J shed 4 bases, with 6 bases lying between them.

This clonotype has only a few counts. The chain links TRBV30 to TRBJ1-5; D remains ambiguous. The V gene's germline CDR1 is GTSNPN and CDR2 SVGIG (reference sequence). Between the trimmed V and J ends, which lost 0 bases and 8 bases, there was a span of 8 bases. CDR3 length equals 12 residues. The CDR3 loop reads CAWSVGLKPQHF. For the CDR3, the DNA is TGTGCCTGGAGTGTTGGGTTGAAGCCCCAGCATTTT.

The table lists this clonotype with a count of one. This sequence joins TRBV24-1 and TRBJ2-7; 8 nucleotides align to TRBD1. Germline lookup yields CDR1 KGHDR and CDR2 SFDVKD. The CDR3 extends over 13 amino acids. Unmatched junction bases numbered 7, after V lost 7 bases and J lost 6 bases. CDR3 in DNA: TGTGCCACCAGATCCGGGACAGGCCGCGAGCAGTACTTC. It is translated as CATRSGTGREQYF.

This chain connects TRBV12-3 or TRBV12-4 to TRBJ1-5, with D possibly TRBD1 on 6 matching bases. The CDR3 consists of 13 residues. Trimming took 7 bases from V and 5 from J, leaving 12 bases between them. As DNA, the CDR3 is TGTGCCAGCAACCGAGACAGGTATCAGCCCCAGCATTTT. Amino acid sequence: CASNRDRYQPQHF.

This clonotype has a handful of counts. The rearrangement uses TRBV7-6 and TRBJ2-5, with 7 positions matching TRBD1. The CDR3 totals 14 residues. Germline V gives CDR1 SGHVS, CDR2 FNYEAQ. The J segment lost 7 bases and the V segment lost 1 base, leaving 6 bases of the junction unmatched. The DNA of the CDR3 is TGTGCCAGCAGCTTAGGCAGGGGGTCGGGGACCCAGTACTTC. Translation gives CASSLGRGSGTQYF.

The chain carries TRBV5-6 and TRBJ2-1, with 9 bases fitting TRBD2. Germline V lookup: CDR1 SGHDT, CDR2 YYEEEE. Unmatched junction bases numbered 4, after V lost 2 bases and J lost 7 bases. The CDR3 totals 14 residues. CDR3 nucleotide sequence: TGTGCCAGCAGCTTAGGGACTAGCACAAATGAGCAGTTCTTC. Its protein product is CASSLGTSTNEQFF.

This clonotype showed up just a few times. The rearrangement links TRBV20-1 to TRBJ2-5; D is unclear. This CDR3 is built from 13 residues. V lost 3 bases and J 7 bases, leaving 15 bases between the germline ends. The germline V gene has CDR1 DFQATT and CDR2 SNEGSKA (reference sequence). The CDR3 nucleotides read TGCAGTGCTAGTGTTCCGACCCTCGGGACCCAGTACTTC. It yields the protein CSASVPTLGTQYF.

This chain links TRBV5-1 with TRBJ1-3; 7 bases map to TRBD1. The CDR3 spans 16 residues. With 4 bases clipped from V and 0 bases from J, the junction kept 7 bases outside the gene matches. Germline CDR1 and CDR2: SGHRS and YFSETQ. CDR3 residues: CASSQLQGLSGNTIYF. The DNA for the CDR3 is TGCGCCAGCAGCCAGCTACAGGGGCTCTCTGGAAACACCATATATTTT. The variable domain in full, with the rest retrieved from reference TRBV5-1 and TRBJ1-3, is KAGVTQTPRYLIKTRGQQVTLSCSPISGHRSVSWYQQTPGQGLQFLFEYFSETQRNKGNFPGRFSGRQFSNSRSEMNVSTLELGDSALYLCASSQLQGLSGNTIYFGEGSWLTVV.

The chain recombines TRBV5-4 with TRBJ2-7; TRBD2 agrees at 7 bases. V was clipped by 0 bases and J by 7 bases; unmatched bases: 10. Germline V gene lookup returns CDR1 SGHNT and CDR2 YYREEE (reference sequence). This CDR3 is built from 15 residues. In nucleotides, the CDR3 is TGTGCCAGCAGCTTGGTGCTAGCGGAGACGGGGGAGCAGTACTTC. This gives the protein CASSLVLAETGEQYF.

V and J are TRBV5-5 and TRBJ2-1, with D possibly being TRBD1 or TRBD2 (6 bases each). The ends were cut back, 6 bases at V and 7 bases at J, with 23 bases in the middle. Germline-derived CDR1 and CDR2 are SGHKS and YYEKEE (reference sequence). CDR3 length: 16 residues. In nucleotides, the CDR3 is TGTGCCAGCAAACGAGGGGCGGAGGGGGTTGGGAATGAGCAGTTCTTC. It codes for CASKRGAEGVGNEQFF.

This clonotype was detected a few times. This chain joins TRBV7-8 and TRBJ2-1; 15 bases align to TRBD2. Germline values: CDR1 SGHVS, CDR2 FQNEAQ. The junction had 7 bases not matched to a gene; V was cut back by 3 bases and J by 10 bases. This CDR3 has 16 residues. CDR3 amino acids: CASSFGTSGGPWEQFF. DNA for the CDR3: TGTGCCAGCAGCTTTGGGACTAGCGGGGGGCCATGGGAGCAGTTCTTC. Drawing the rest from reference TRBV7-8 and TRBJ2-1, the complete variable domain is GAGVSQSPRYKVAKRGQDVALRCDPISGHVSLFWYQQALGQGPEFLTYFQNEAQLDKSGLPSDRFFAERPEGSVSTLKIQRTQQEDSAVYLCASSFGTSGGPWEQFFGPGTRLTVL.

The chain links TRBV19 to TRBJ1-5; no clear D gene. CDR3 length: 15 amino acids. With 3 bases removed from V and 4 bases from J, the gap between germline ends came to 13 bases. CDR1 and CDR2 (germline): LNHDA, SQIVND (reference sequence). Written as DNA, the CDR3 is TGTGCCAGTAGTATGGGTCTTGACCGAAATCAGCCCCAGCATTTT. It translates to CASSMGLDRNQPQHF.

This clonotype was observed many times. At one boundary the junction diverges from the germline segment, which might be a read error. The CDR3 sequence is CASSLVGAYEQYF. In DNA form, the CDR3 reads TGCGCCAGCAGCTTGGTAGGGGCCTACGAGCAGTACTTC. The V and J genes are TRBV7-2 and TRBJ2-7, with D perhaps matching TRBD1 (5 bases). The CDR3 length is 13 residues. The germline V gene has CDR1 SGHTA and CDR2 FQGNSA.

The chain uses TRBV7-8 and TRBJ2-7, with 8 bases identical to TRBD1. CDR1 and CDR2 from the germline V gene are SGHVS and FQNEAQ. After removal of 4 bases from V and 5 bases from J, the junction contained 7 bases not matched to a gene. This CDR3 region has 14 residues. The CDR3, as DNA: TGTGCCAGCAGCTATCACAGGGGGAACCACGAGCAGTACTTC. Amino acids: CASSYHRGNHEQYF.

The chain employs TRBV12-3 or TRBV12-4 and TRBJ2-7; 14 nucleotides line up with TRBD2. Unmatched junction bases numbered 4, after V lost 5 bases and J lost 1 base. The CDR3 is 16 residues long. This CDR3 is CASSPGTSGRSYEQYF. CDR3 DNA sequence: TGTGCCAGCAGTCCCGGGACTAGCGGGAGATCCTACGAGCAGTACTTC.

This clonotype was found a few times. This sequence joins TRBV7-2 and TRBJ2-1; D possibly uses TRBD1 or TRBD2 (5 bases each). Germline V lookup: CDR1 SGHTA, CDR2 FQGNSA. V was shortened by 9 bases and J by 5 bases, with 17 bases between the two germline ends. The CDR3 has 14 amino acids. The CDR3 DNA sequence: TGTGCCAGTCTCGTGGGGCGAGGGAACAATGAGCAGTTCTTC. Translated, it gives CASLVGRGNNEQFF.